The 18 T cell receptor beta chains in this list originate from one sample, sequenced in a study of human T cells and chemical hapten exposure. TCRdb recomputed calls from the RACE reads with MiXCR, one row per CDR3 protein. The table lists around 70,000 distinct CDR3 sequences, 8.5% to 14% of them singletons, with roughly 1.3% in the top ten. Time point described: patch test 3, about 24 weeks after DPC sensitization. The treatment was: therapeutic diphenylcyclopropenone sensitization with weekly scalp DPC. The input for sequencing was whole blood, taken in connection with sensitization to the hapten diphenylcyclopropenone (DPC). These receptors were collected from a woman between 50 and 59 years old with alopecia areata. Some clones in this sample may be carry-over from other donors' samples.

This clonotype was observed a few times. The V gene is TRBV28, the J gene TRBJ1-1; D is undetermined. V gave up 6 bases and J gave up 8 bases, with 7 bases separating them. CDR3 length: 10 amino acids. Germline V gene data show CDR1 as MDHEN and CDR2 as SYDVKM. The CDR3 reads CASRRSEAFF. The CDR3 coding sequence is TGTGCCAGCAGGCGTTCCGAAGCTTTCTTT.

The genes are TRBV7-2 and TRBJ1-2, with a possible D match to TRBD1 (6 bases). The CDR3 spans 15 residues. The germline CDR1 and CDR2 sequences are SGHTA and FQGNSA. The ends were cut back, 5 bases at V and 4 bases at J, with 17 bases in the middle. The DNA for the CDR3 is TGTGCCAGCAGCAACAGGGACGGACCTCCCTATGGCTACACCTTC. This sequence encodes CASSNRDGPPYGYTF.

This clonotype was recorded a few times. For the CDR3, the DNA is TGTGCCAGCAGCGGACGGACAGGGGAACAAGAGACCCAGTACTTC. Its translation is CASSGRTGEQETQYF. The J gene is TRBJ2-5, the V gene TRBV21-1; the table's D call, TRBD1, has no DNA check behind it. TRBV21-1 is a pseudogene segment. The CDR3 is 15 residues long.

This clonotype was recorded many times. The chain couples TRBV6-5 to TRBJ1-2; D is unclear. The CDR3 sequence is 15 residues long. V lost 1 base and J 4 bases, leaving 13 bases between the germline ends. Germline CDR1 reads MNHEY; CDR2 reads SVGAGI. CDR3 sequence reads: CASSYYDQSSYGYTF. The CDR3 DNA reads as TGTGCCAGCAGTTACTATGACCAAAGTAGCTATGGCTACACCTTC.

This sequence joins TRBV28 and TRBJ2-7; D remains unclear. Germline lookup yields CDR1 MDHEN and CDR2 SYDVKM. This CDR3 has 14 amino acids. Trimming took off 6 bases at V and 7 bases at J, with 19 bases between the two ends. The CDR3 bases are TGTGCCAGCAGCACCGTTTCTCTGTTTGGGGAGCAGTACTTC. Encoded protein: CASSTVSLFGEQYF.

This clonotype was counted a few times. J is TRBJ1-3 and V is TRBV2; a possible D gene is TRBD1 (6 bases). Germline V gene lookup returns CDR1 SNHLY and CDR2 FYNNEI. CDR3 length equals 13 residues. V was shortened by 8 bases and J by 4 bases, with 12 bases between the two germline ends. The CDR3 DNA reads TGTGCCAGCTCGGGGGGCGTAGGAAACACCATATATTTT. As protein: CASSGGVGNTIYF.

This clonotype was detected ten times or more. The chain couples TRBV20-1 to TRBJ2-5; a weak D match, TRBD1 (6 bases). V dropped 1 base and J dropped 1 base, with 10 bases sitting between them. The CDR3 loop spans 14 amino acids. CDR1 is DFQATT, CDR2 SNEGSKA, per germline (reference sequence). CDR3 coding DNA: TGCAGTGCTAGAGTACAGGGCAGCCAAGAGACCCAGTACTTC. This translates into CSARVQGSQETQYF.

This chain joins TRBV7-8 and TRBJ2-3, with D uncertain. Trimming removed 4 bases at V and 3 bases at J, with 8 bases between. The CDR3 spans 13 residues. The germline gives CDR1 SGHVS, CDR2 FQNEAQ. The CDR3 here is CASSYRLTDTQYF. The CDR3 DNA is TGTGCCAGCAGCTACCGGCTGACAGATACGCAGTATTTT. Supplemented by reference TRBV7-8 and TRBJ2-3, the full variable domain reads GAGVSQSPRYKVAKRGQDVALRCDPISGHVSLFWYQQALGQGPEFLTYFQNEAQLDKSGLPSDRFFAERPEGSVSTLKIQRTQQEDSAVYLCASSYRLTDTQYFGPGTRLTVL.

This clonotype was observed a handful of times. The V and J genes are TRBV20-1 and TRBJ2-3; maybe TRBD2 (6 bases). Germline V CDR1 and CDR2: DFQATT, SNEGSKA (reference sequence). Deletions cut 3 bases from V and 0 bases from J, with 13 bases between. This CDR3 region has 15 residues. CDR3 in DNA: TGCAGTGCTAGGATGGGCGGGACTAGCACAGATACGCAGTATTTT. Protein: CSARMGGTSTDTQYF.

The chain joins TRBV7-8 to TRBJ1-1; no clear D. V was pared by 3 bases and J by 1 base, with 18 bases between. The germline V gene has CDR1 SGHVS and CDR2 FQNEAQ. The CDR3 covers 17 residues. The CDR3 loop reads CASSLGGHGLGNTEAFF. DNA for the CDR3: TGTGCCAGCAGCTTGGGAGGGCACGGACTAGGGAACACTGAAGCTTTCTTT.

This clonotype appeared many times. The chain recombines TRBV28 with TRBJ2-2; D gene uncertain. Trimming shortened V by 3 bases and J by 4 bases, and 12 bases separated the two germline ends. The CDR3 consists of 15 residues. CDR1 and CDR2 (germline): MDHEN, SYDVKM. The CDR3 protein is CASSLGQPSTGELFF. The CDR3 nucleotides read TGTGCCAGCAGTTTGGGCCAGCCCTCCACCGGGGAGCTGTTTTTT.

The rearrangement links TRBV15 to TRBJ1-2, with D possibly TRBD1 on 6 matching bases. Germline assignment: CDR1 LNHNV and CDR2 YYDKDF (reference sequence). The CDR3 is made up of 17 amino acids. V was clipped by 1 base and J by 5 bases, with 20 bases between them. CDR3 coding DNA: TGTGCCACCAGCAGAGCCCCAACAGGGCCGTCTCGGTATGGCTACACCTTC. The encoded protein is CATSRAPTGPSRYGYTF.

This chain joins TRBV28 and TRBJ2-7; D is unresolved. CDR1 and CDR2 (germline): MDHEN, SYDVKM. The CDR3 loop spans 14 amino acids. The V gene lost 2 bases and the J gene lost 0 bases, with 8 bases spanning the gap. The CDR3 DNA reads as TGTGCCAGCAGTTTAGGCTTAAGCTCCTACGAGCAGTACTTC. It encodes CASSLGLSSYEQYF.

This clonotype has a count of ten or more. V and J are TRBV11-1 and TRBJ1-1; D call uncertain. The CDR3 covers 13 residues. Germline CDR1 SGHAT, CDR2 FQDESV (reference sequence). Trimming removed 1 base at V and 3 bases at J, with 6 bases between. CDR3 bases: TGTGCCAGCAGCTTAGTTAGAGACACTGAAGCTTTCTTT. Its translation: CASSLVRDTEAFF. The full variable domain, rest sourced from reference TRBV11-1 and TRBJ1-1, is EAEVAQSPRYKITEKSQAVAFWCDPISGHATLYWYRQILGQGPELLVQFQDESVVDDSQLPKDRFSAERLKGVDSTLKIQPAELGDSAMYLCASSLVRDTEAFFGQGTRLTVV.

This clonotype was recorded many times. The V call is TRBV7-2, the J call TRBJ2-3; 14 bases match TRBD2. The CDR3 spans 20 residues. CDR1 and CDR2 (germline): SGHTA, FQGNSA. Germline trimming cut 4 bases from V and 0 bases from J; bases unmatched to any gene: 12. CDR3 sequence: CASSSRGRTSGRKSTDTQYF. The CDR3 nucleotides read TGTGCCAGCAGCTCTAGGGGGAGGACTAGCGGGAGGAAAAGCACAGATACGCAGTATTTT.

The table lists this clonotype with many counts. V and J are TRBV20-1 and TRBJ2-3; 11 bases agree with TRBD2. The CDR3 length is 18 residues. The germline V gene encodes CDR1 DFQATT and CDR2 SNEGSKA (reference sequence). The CDR3 loop is CRPAPRGSGRARTDTQYF. CDR3 nucleotide sequence: TGCAGGCCAGCTCCTAGGGGTAGCGGGAGGGCCCGAACAGATACGCAGTATTTT.

This sequence joins TRBV29-1 and TRBJ1-1; 7 bases align to TRBD1. The junction had 4 bases not matched to a gene; V was cut back by 3 bases and J by 0 bases. Germline assignment: CDR1 SQVTM and CDR2 ANQGSEA. The CDR3 has 14 amino acids. CDR3 sequence reads: CSVDEQGMNTEAFF. The CDR3 DNA follows: TGCAGCGTTGATGAACAGGGGATGAACACTGAAGCTTTCTTT.

This clonotype was detected many times. The J gene is TRBJ2-1, the V gene TRBV4-1; D may be TRBD1 (6 bases). Looked up from germline, CDR1 is MGHRA and CDR2 is YSYEKL. Trimming shortened V by 3 bases and J by 6 bases, and 18 bases separated the two germline ends. CDR3 size: 16 residues. The CDR3 sequence: CASSHLGGHWGNEQFF. CDR3 nucleotides: TGCGCCAGCAGCCACTTAGGGGGACATTGGGGCAATGAGCAGTTCTTC.